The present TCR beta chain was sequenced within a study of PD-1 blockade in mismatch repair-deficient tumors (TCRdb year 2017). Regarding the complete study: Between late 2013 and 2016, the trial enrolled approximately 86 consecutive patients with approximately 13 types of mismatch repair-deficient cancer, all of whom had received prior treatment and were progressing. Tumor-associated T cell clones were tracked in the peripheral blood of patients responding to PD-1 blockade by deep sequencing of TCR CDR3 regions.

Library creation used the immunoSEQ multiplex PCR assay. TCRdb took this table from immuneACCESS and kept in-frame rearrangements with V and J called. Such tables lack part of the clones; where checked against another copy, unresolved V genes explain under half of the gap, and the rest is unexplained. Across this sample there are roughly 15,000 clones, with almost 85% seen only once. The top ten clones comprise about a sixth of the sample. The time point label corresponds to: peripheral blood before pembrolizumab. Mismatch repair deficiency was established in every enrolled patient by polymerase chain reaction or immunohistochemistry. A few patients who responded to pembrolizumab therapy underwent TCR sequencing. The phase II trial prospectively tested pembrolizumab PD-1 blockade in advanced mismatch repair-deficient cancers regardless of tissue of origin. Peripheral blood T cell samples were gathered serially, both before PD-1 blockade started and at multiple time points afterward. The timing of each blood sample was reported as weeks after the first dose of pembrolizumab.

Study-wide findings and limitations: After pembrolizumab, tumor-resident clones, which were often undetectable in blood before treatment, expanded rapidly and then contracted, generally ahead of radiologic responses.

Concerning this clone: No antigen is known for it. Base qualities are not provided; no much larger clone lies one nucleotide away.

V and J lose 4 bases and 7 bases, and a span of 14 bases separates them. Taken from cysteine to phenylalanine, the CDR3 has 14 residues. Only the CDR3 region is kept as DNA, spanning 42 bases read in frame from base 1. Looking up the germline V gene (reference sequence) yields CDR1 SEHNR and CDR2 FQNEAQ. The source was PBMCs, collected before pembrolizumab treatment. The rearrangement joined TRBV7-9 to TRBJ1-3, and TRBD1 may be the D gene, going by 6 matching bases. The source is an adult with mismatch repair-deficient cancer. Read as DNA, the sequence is TGTGCCAGCAGCTCAAAGCGGGGGCAGAACACCATATATTTT. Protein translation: CASSSKRGQNTIYF. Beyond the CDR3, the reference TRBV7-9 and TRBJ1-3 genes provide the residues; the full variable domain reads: DTGVSQNPRHKITKRGQNVTFRCDPISEHNRLYWYRQTLGQGPEFLTYFQNEAQLEKSRLLSDRFSAERPKGSFSTLEIQRTEQGDSAMYLCASSSKRGQNTIYFGEGSWLTVV.